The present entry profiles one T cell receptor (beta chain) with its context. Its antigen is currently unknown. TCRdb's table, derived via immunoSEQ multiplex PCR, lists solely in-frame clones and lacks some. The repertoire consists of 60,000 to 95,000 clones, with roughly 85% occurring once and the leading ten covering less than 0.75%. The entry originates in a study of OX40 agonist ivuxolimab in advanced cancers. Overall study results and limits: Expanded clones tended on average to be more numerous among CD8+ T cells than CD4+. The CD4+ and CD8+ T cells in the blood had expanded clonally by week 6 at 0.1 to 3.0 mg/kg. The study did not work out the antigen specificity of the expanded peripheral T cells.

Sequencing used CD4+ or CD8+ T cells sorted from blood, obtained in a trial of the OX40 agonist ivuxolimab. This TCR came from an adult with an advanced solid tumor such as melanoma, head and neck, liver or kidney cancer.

CDR3 sequence reads: CASSHDLGGKGNTIYF. DNA for the CDR3: TGCGCCAGCAGCCACGACCTGGGGGGAAAAGGAAACACCATATATTTT. The genes are TRBV4-3 and TRBJ1-3, with D possibly being TRBD1 (5 bases). The V end was cut by 3 bases, the J end by 4 bases, with 16 bases between. The germline gives CDR1 LGHNA, CDR2 YSLEER. The CDR3 has 16 amino acids.